Here is one T cell receptor (beta chain) with its context. This record comes from a study of blood T cell repertoires in COVID-19. Clones were read by immunoSEQ multiplex PCR, and TCRdb kept only the in-frame ones, dropping some. The sample shows around 270,000 clones, roughly nine tenths of them seen only once. Sequenced input: peripheral blood. The receptor's source is a man in his sixties who had recovered from COVID-19.

The CDR3 here is CASSGPGSHRYF. In DNA, the CDR3 is TGTGCCAGCAGCGGACCGGGATCCCATCGGTACTTC. The chain couples TRBV9 to TRBJ2-4, with TRBD2 as a possible D gene (5 bases). V was pared by 3 bases and J by 15 bases, with 16 bases between. The CDR3 runs to 12 residues. The germline V gene encodes CDR1 SGDLS and CDR2 YYNGEE.